These 23 T cell receptor beta chains share one sample of origin, sequenced in a study of T cell repertoires in cytomegalovirus infection. TCRdb reprocessed the reads via MiXCR and lists one record per CDR3 protein. The sample consists of approximately 490,000 distinct CDR3 sequences, around 10% of them appearing once. The sequencing input was PBMCs. All receptors come from a human donor in good health (CMV status not recorded). Some clones in this sample may be carry-over from other donors' samples.

This clonotype was recorded many times. The J gene is TRBJ2-1, the V gene TRBV11-2; 7 bases line up with TRBD2. The length of the CDR3 is 19 residues. V lost 4 bases to trimming and J lost 0 bases; unmatched junction nucleotides: 15. Germline values: CDR1 SGHAT, CDR2 FQNNGV. CDR3 residues: CASSSPEIAGKSSYNEQFF. The CDR3 coding sequence is TGTGCCAGCAGCTCCCCCGAGATAGCGGGCAAAAGCTCCTACAATGAGCAGTTCTTC.

This clonotype was recorded many times. The CDR3 reads CASRASFMNTEAFF. The DNA for the CDR3 is TGTGCCAGCAGAGCCAGCTTTATGAACACTGAAGCTTTCTTT. The rearrangement uses TRBV2 and TRBJ1-1; D ambiguous. Germline-derived CDR1 and CDR2 are SNHLY and FYNNEI. The germline V and J ends were trimmed by 6 bases and 0 bases, with 11 bases remaining between them. The CDR3 spans 14 residues.

This clonotype was counted many times. The rearrangement links TRBV2 to TRBJ2-3; 12 bases map to TRBD2. V was pared by 5 bases and J by 5 bases, with 5 bases of the junction left unmatched. Germline loops: CDR1 SNHLY, CDR2 FYNNEI. CDR3 length: 15 residues. The CDR3 is CASSSGLAGIDTQYF. CDR3 bases: TGTGCCAGCAGTTCAGGACTAGCGGGAATAGATACGCAGTATTTT.

This clonotype was seen ten or more times. J is TRBJ1-4 and V is TRBV6-6; no firm D call. Germline V lookup: CDR1 MNHNY, CDR2 SVGAGI (reference sequence). The V end lost 4 bases, the J end lost 8 bases, and 14 bases lay between the germline ends. CDR3 length: 14 amino acids. For the CDR3, the DNA is TGTGCCAGCAGTTTCGGGAGAGGGTTAGAAAAACTGTTTTTT. This translates into CASSFGRGLEKLFF.

V gene TRBV20-1 combines with J gene TRBJ1-2; a possible D gene is TRBD1 (6 bases). The CDR3 is made up of 13 amino acids. Germline CDR1 reads DFQATT; CDR2 reads SNEGSKA (reference sequence). Trimming left V 3 bases short and J 6 bases short, with 14 bases between. The CDR3 DNA sequence: TGCAGTGCTAGGCCCAGGGGAGGGGATGGCTACACCTTC. Translating it yields CSARPRGGDGYTF.

This clonotype has a count of ten or more. The chain has TRBV7-6 and TRBJ2-3, with a possible D match to TRBD1 (6 bases). The length of the CDR3 is 15 residues. Germline V gives CDR1 SGHVS, CDR2 FNYEAQ. V lost 4 bases, J lost 2 bases, and 13 bases lay in between. This chain's CDR3 is CASSSSRTDTDTQYF. The CDR3 DNA sequence: TGTGCCAGCAGCTCTTCCCGGACAGACACAGATACGCAGTATTTT.

A few counts support this clonotype. The J gene is TRBJ2-2, the V gene TRBV2; 11 bases fit TRBD2. Germline CDR1 is SNHLY and CDR2 is FYNNEI. V gave up 4 bases and J gave up 6 bases; unmatched junction bases: 7. CDR3 length equals 16 residues. The DNA of the CDR3 is TGTGCCAGCAGTGCCACTAGCGGGAGTCTCGCCGGGGAGCTGTTTTTT. This sequence encodes CASSATSGSLAGELFF. Full variable domain (remainder filled in from reference TRBV2 and TRBJ2-2): EPEVTQTPSHQVTQMGQEVILRCVPISNHLYFYWYRQILGQKVEFLVSFYNNEISEKSEIFDDQFSVERPDGSNFTLKIRSTKLEDSAMYFCASSATSGSLAGELFFGEGSRLTVL.

At least ten counts were recorded for this clonotype. The rearrangement joins TRBV3-1 to TRBJ1-1; a possible D gene is TRBD1 (5 bases). The CDR3 length is 12 residues. CDR1 is LGHDT, CDR2 YNNKEL, per germline (reference sequence). V lost 0 bases and J 10 bases, leaving 9 bases between the germline ends. The CDR3 sequence: CASSQDEGRAFF. Written as DNA, the CDR3 is TGTGCCAGCAGCCAAGATGAGGGGCGAGCTTTCTTT.

This clonotype has a count of ten or more. This rearrangement joins TRBV7-3 to TRBJ2-3; D not certain. Trimming pared 6 bases from V and 6 bases from J, leaving 16 bases between. The CDR3 is 14 amino acids. In germline, CDR1 is SGHTA, CDR2 FQGTGA. As DNA, the CDR3 is TGTGCCAGCAGGCCAACCCCAAAAATGGATACGCAGTATTTT. The encoded protein is CASRPTPKMDTQYF.

This clonotype was recorded many times. J is TRBJ2-3 and V is TRBV29-1; D is unresolved. This CDR3 has 14 residues. The V and J ends lost 2 bases and 5 bases respectively, with 14 bases between them. CDR1 is SQVTM, CDR2 ANQGSEA, per germline. The CDR3 sequence: CSVEIVGGLDTQYF. The CDR3, as DNA: TGCAGCGTTGAAATTGTGGGCGGATTAGATACGCAGTATTTT.

This clonotype was seen more than once but under ten times. The chain is built from TRBV18 and TRBJ1-1; D ambiguous. Trimming cost V 3 bases and J 1 base, with 12 bases left between them. The germline CDR1 and CDR2 sequences are KGHSH and LQKENI. The CDR3 sequence is 15 residues long. The CDR3 spells CASSPAFGENTEAFF. The CDR3 region has the DNA TGTGCCAGCTCACCCGCGTTCGGGGAGAACACTGAAGCTTTCTTT.

This clonotype was counted at least ten times. This chain joins TRBV27 and TRBJ1-5; perhaps TRBD1 as D (5 bases). Germline loops: CDR1 MNHEY, CDR2 SMNVEV (reference sequence). The CDR3 contains 13 residues. V lost 8 bases to trimming and J lost 1 base, with 9 bases between them. CDR3 in amino acids: CASSEGSNQPQHF. Here the CDR3 DNA reads TGTGCCAGCTCCGAGGGGAGCAATCAGCCCCAGCATTTT.

This clonotype was counted only a few times. V gene TRBV5-1 combines with J gene TRBJ1-4; a possible D gene is TRBD1 (6 bases). The CDR3 spans 15 residues. The V end was cut by 5 bases, the J end by 0 bases, with 11 bases between. CDR1 and CDR2 from the germline V gene are SGHRS and YFSETQ. This CDR3 reads CASSSRQATNEKLFF. The DNA for the CDR3 is TGCGCCAGCAGTTCGCGACAGGCAACTAATGAAAAACTGTTTTTT.

This clonotype was picked up many times. The genes are TRBV6-2 or TRBV6-3 and TRBJ2-1; 10 bases fit TRBD2. From germline, CDR1 is MNHEY and CDR2 SVGEGT. Germline trimming cut 4 bases from V and 1 base from J; bases unmatched to any gene: 4. This CDR3 has 16 residues. The CDR3 here is CASSSPAGGSYNEQFF. CDR3 sequence (DNA): TGTGCCAGCAGTTCGCCAGCGGGAGGGTCCTACAATGAGCAGTTCTTC.

This clonotype was counted between two and nine times. The DNA of the CDR3 is TGTGCCAGCTCGTATGGGGGCCGCAATCAGCCCCAGCATTTT. Translated: CASSYGGRNQPQHF. V and J are TRBV19 and TRBJ1-5, with D perhaps matching TRBD1 (6 bases). V was pared by 9 bases and J by 2 bases, with 14 bases between. There are 14 residues in the CDR3. Germline loops: CDR1 LNHDA, CDR2 SQIVND (reference sequence).

This clonotype has only a few counts. The V and J genes are TRBV20-1 and TRBJ2-7; D not resolved. Germline values: CDR1 DFQATT, CDR2 SNEGSKA (reference sequence). The CDR3 sequence is 12 residues long. V lost 5 bases and J lost 6, with 14 bases in between. The CDR3 here is CSAVPSPLEQYF. CDR3 nucleotides: TGCAGTGCTGTGCCCAGTCCCCTCGAGCAGTACTTC.

Relative to its sample, this clonotype is medium-sized (0.01 to 0.1%). The chain recombines TRBV6-4 with TRBJ2-3; no reliable D call. The length of the CDR3 is 14 residues. The germline CDR1 and CDR2 sequences are MRHNA and SNTAGT. The ends were cut back, 0 bases at V and 3 bases at J, with 7 bases in the middle. The CDR3 DNA sequence: TGTGCCAGCAGTGACTCGATAGGAACAGATACGCAGTATTTT. This encodes CASSDSIGTDTQYF.

This clonotype was counted only a few times. CDR3 sequence (DNA): TGTGCCAGCTACCCCGGGACTAGCGGGTCGTACAATGAGCAGTTCTTC. It is translated as CASYPGTSGSYNEQFF. The chain uses TRBV28 and TRBJ2-1; 12 nucleotides agree with TRBD2. This CDR3 has 16 residues. Germline V CDR1 and CDR2: MDHEN, SYDVKM. V shed 8 bases, J shed 4 bases, and the junction held 9 bases outside the gene matches.

This clonotype came up once. A read error may explain this, as a much larger clone is one base away. The chain uses TRBV14 and TRBJ1-2; no definite D call. V was trimmed by 2 bases and J by 0 bases, leaving 16 bases between them. CDR1 and CDR2 (germline): SGHDN, FVKESK. This CDR3 region has 17 residues. The CDR3 nucleotides read TGTGCCAGCAGCCAATCTACATACCTCCCCTCTAACTATGGCTACACCTTC. Protein sequence: CASSQSTYLPSNYGYTF.

In its sample, this clonotype was seen many times. The rearrangement joins TRBV3-1 to TRBJ1-3, with D perhaps TRBD1 (5 bases). There are 14 residues in the CDR3. V was trimmed by 2 bases and J by 4 bases, leaving 9 bases between them. Germline loops: CDR1 LGHDT, CDR2 YNNKEL (reference sequence). CDR3 loop: CASSQLGTGNTIYF. CDR3 nucleotide sequence: TGTGCCAGCAGCCAACTCGGGACCGGAAACACCATATATTTT.

The chain carries TRBV29-1 and TRBJ1-2; TRBD1 matches 8 bases. The CDR3 length is 14 residues. Losses at the gene ends were 4 bases for V and 2 bases for J; bases not matched to a gene: 6. Germline V gene lookup returns CDR1 SQVTM and CDR2 ANQGSEA. The CDR3 region has the DNA TGCAGCGTTGGCCAGACAGGGGCGAACTATGGCTACACCTTC. Amino acids: CSVGQTGANYGYTF.

This clonotype was counted only a few times. The chain carries TRBV5-4 and TRBJ2-1; tentative D call: TRBD2 (6 bases). CDR1 and CDR2 from the germline V gene are SGHNT and YYREEE (reference sequence). The CDR3 is made up of 14 amino acids. V lost 1 base and J lost 9, with 14 bases in between. CDR3 amino acids: CASSLSGEVGEQFF. The CDR3 DNA is TGTGCCAGCAGCTTGTCGGGAGAGGTAGGTGAGCAGTTCTTC. The full variable domain, in which reference TRBV5-4 and TRBJ2-1 provide the parts outside the CDR3, is ETGVTQSPTHLIKTRGQQVTLRCSSQSGHNTVSWYQQALGQGPQFIFQYYREEENGRGNFPPRFSGLQFPNYSSELNVNALELDDSALYLCASSLSGEVGEQFFGPGTRLTVL.

The rearrangement uses TRBV7-2 and TRBJ1-5; D not resolved. Trimming took off 5 bases at V and 0 bases at J, with 20 bases between the two ends. Germline V gene lookup returns CDR1 SGHTA and CDR2 FQGNSA. This CDR3 has 18 amino acids. The CDR3 nucleotides read TGTGCCAGCAGCCTACTAGAGACCGAATCCTATAGCAATCAGCCCCAGCATTTT. It specifies CASSLLETESYSNQPQHF.